One sample yielded the 32 T cell receptor beta chains listed below, sequenced in a study of human T cells and chemical hapten exposure. TCRdb redid the calling of the RACE reads with MiXCR, one entry per CDR3 protein. Among more than 80,000 distinct CDR3 sequences listed, approximately 8% were seen once. Regarding time point: patch test 1, 2 weeks after DPC sensitization. Documented treatment: therapeutic diphenylcyclopropenone sensitization with weekly scalp DPC. Sample: whole blood, taken in connection with sensitization to the hapten diphenylcyclopropenone (DPC). The receptors were gathered from a woman in her twenties or thirties with alopecia areata. Some clones in this sample may be carry-over from other donors' samples.

This clonotype was detected only a few times. The gene calls are TRBV12-3 or TRBV12-4 and TRBJ1-1; D not certain. V gave up 3 bases and J gave up 5 bases, with 10 bases separating them. The CDR3 contains 13 residues. DNA for the CDR3: TGTGCCAGCAGTTTTAGGTTAGGGACTGAAGCTTTCTTT. Translating it yields CASSFRLGTEAFF.

This clonotype was counted ten times or more. The chain recombines TRBV12-3 or TRBV12-4 with TRBJ2-7; D is possibly TRBD1 (6 bases). The V end lost 5 bases, the J end lost 5 bases, and 10 bases lay between the germline ends. The CDR3 consists of 12 residues. The CDR3 loop is CASSPTGNEQYF. As DNA, the CDR3 is TGTGCCAGCAGTCCCACAGGGAACGAGCAGTACTTC.

In this sample, this clonotype turned up a few times. V is TRBV6-1 and J is TRBJ1-2, with a possible D match to TRBD1 (5 bases). Germline V gene data show CDR1 as MNHNS and CDR2 as SASEGT. Trimming stripped 10 bases from V and 5 bases from J, with 14 bases between. The CDR3 loop spans 12 amino acids. CDR3 in DNA: TGTGCCACGCAGGACACCCCTTATGGCTACACCTTC. Translation: CATQDTPYGYTF.

This clonotype was found many times. J is TRBJ2-3 and V is TRBV10-3, with D maybe TRBD2 (5 bases). Trimming left V 8 bases short and J 1 base short, with 16 bases between. The CDR3 extends over 15 amino acids. CDR1 ENHRY and CDR2 SYGVKD come from the germline V gene. CDR3 sequence reads: CAIADRLARTDTQYF. CDR3 nucleotides: TGTGCCATCGCGGACCGGCTAGCCCGCACAGATACGCAGTATTTT.

This clonotype was seen repeatedly, ten times or more. V usage is TRBV12-3 or TRBV12-4 and J usage is TRBJ2-7; TRBD1 might be the D (5 bases). This CDR3 comprises 14 residues. The germline V and J ends were trimmed by 2 bases and 0 bases, with 8 bases remaining between them. CDR3: CASSLSQGSYEQYF. CDR3 nucleotide sequence: TGTGCCAGCAGTTTAAGCCAGGGCTCCTACGAGCAGTACTTC.

This clonotype was detected ten times or more. The rearrangement joins TRBV11-3 to TRBJ2-7, with D tentatively TRBD1 or TRBD2 (5 bases each). V was cut by 3 bases and J by 2 bases, with 11 bases left in between. Germline CDR1 SGHNT, CDR2 YENEEA. The CDR3 is made up of 14 amino acids. The CDR3 region has the DNA TGTGCCAGCAGCTTGAGGGACGGTACCTACGAGCAGTACTTC. Protein sequence: CASSLRDGTYEQYF.

This clonotype was found a few times. The rearrangement links TRBV7-9 to TRBJ1-1; D remains ambiguous. V lost 1 base and J 1 base, leaving 7 bases between the germline ends. This CDR3 has 14 amino acids. Germline CDR1 SEHNR, CDR2 FQNEAQ (reference sequence). DNA for the CDR3: TGTGCCAGCAGCTTAGGACTTTCGAACACTGAAGCTTTCTTT. This sequence encodes CASSLGLSNTEAFF.

This clonotype was counted at least ten times. V usage is TRBV6-6 and J usage is TRBJ2-5, with 7 bases that match TRBD2. Germline values: CDR1 MNHNY, CDR2 SVGAGI (reference sequence). CDR3 size: 15 residues. After removal of 5 bases from V and 5 bases from J, the junction contained 11 bases not matched to a gene. This CDR3 reads CASSPRDSGGETQYF. For the CDR3, the DNA is TGTGCCAGCAGTCCCCGGGACTCCGGGGGGGAGACCCAGTACTTC.

This clonotype was recorded many times. The chain has TRBV28 and TRBJ1-6; TRBD1 agrees at 9 bases. V lost 5 bases, J lost 9 bases, and 8 bases stayed unmatched. CDR3 length: 15 residues. Per germline, CDR1 MDHEN and CDR2 SYDVKM. The CDR3 sequence: CASSGTGQGSSPLHF. The CDR3, as DNA: TGTGCCAGCAGTGGCACGGGACAGGGCAGTTCACCCCTCCACTTT.

A few counts support this clonotype. The CDR3 coding sequence is TGTGCCTGCGGGAGGGGTCGCGACACAGATACGCAGTATTTT. As protein: CACGRGRDTDTQYF. The chain employs TRBV11-2 and TRBJ2-3; 9 bases are a match to TRBD2. CDR1 is SGHAT and CDR2 is FQNNGV in the germline V gene. This CDR3 is 14 amino acids long. J was trimmed by 2 bases and V by 11 bases; bases with no gene match: 8.

A few counts support this clonotype. V gene TRBV7-2 combines with J gene TRBJ2-7; D remains unclear. The CDR3 has 13 residues. Germline loops: CDR1 SGHTA, CDR2 FQGNSA. Trimming left V 1 base short and J 3 bases short, with 7 bases between. This CDR3 reads CASSLEALYEQYF. CDR3 sequence (DNA): TGTGCCAGCAGCTTAGAGGCCCTCTACGAGCAGTACTTC.

This clonotype was counted ten times or more. The rearrangement links TRBV6-6 to TRBJ1-5; perhaps TRBD1 as D (6 bases). This CDR3 has 16 residues. Trimming removed 7 bases at V and 2 bases at J, with 18 bases between. The germline V gene encodes CDR1 MNHNY and CDR2 SVGAGI (reference sequence). The CDR3 DNA reads as TGTGCCAGCAACGAGTTAGGGGGGGACGGCAATCAGCCCCAGCATTTT. Protein sequence: CASNELGGDGNQPQHF.

The V gene is TRBV3-1, the J gene TRBJ1-2; no firm D call. CDR3 size: 16 residues. In germline, CDR1 is LGHDT, CDR2 YNNKEL (reference sequence). With 3 bases removed from V and 5 bases from J, the gap between germline ends came to 19 bases. For the CDR3, the DNA is TGTGCCAGCAGCCATCGAAACGGACGGAGCTCATATGGCTACACCTTC. It specifies CASSHRNGRSSYGYTF.

The chain carries TRBV3-1 and TRBJ2-3; the match to TRBD1 covers 9 bases. V was pared by 4 bases and J by 5 bases, with 10 bases of the junction left unmatched. This CDR3 comprises 16 residues. Germline V gene data show CDR1 as LGHDT and CDR2 as YNNKEL (reference sequence). The CDR3 DNA reads TGTGCCAGCAGCCCGGCCGGGACAGGGCAGAAAGATACGCAGTATTTT. It encodes CASSPAGTGQKDTQYF.

V is TRBV20-1 and J is TRBJ1-5, with D unresolved. The CDR3 loop spans 20 amino acids. The V gene's germline CDR1 is DFQATT and CDR2 SNEGSKA (reference sequence). Trimming cost V 3 bases and J 0 bases, with 27 bases left between them. The CDR3 DNA sequence: TGCAGTGCTAGTGGTGGGCAGGCCGTCCCCCGGGGATATAGCAATCAGCCCCAGCATTTT. As protein: CSASGGQAVPRGYSNQPQHF.

On this clonotype itself: An end of the junction differs from the germline gene, which may be a read error. The chain carries TRBV7-7 and TRBJ1-6, with D possibly matching TRBD1 (5 bases). The CDR3 loop spans 13 amino acids. From germline, CDR1 is SSHAT and CDR2 FNYEAQ (reference sequence). Here the CDR3 DNA reads TGTGCTAGCAGCTGGGGCCGTAATTCACCCCTCCACTTT. Translated, it gives CASSWGRNSPLHF.

This clonotype was counted at least ten times. The chain links TRBV6-1 to TRBJ2-7, with D unclear. V shed 3 bases and J shed 2 bases, with 8 bases lying between them. Germline V gene sequence: CDR1 MNHNS, CDR2 SASEGT. This CDR3 region has 13 residues. As DNA, the CDR3 is TGTGCCAGCAGTGATCACGGGCCCTACGAGCAGTACTTC. The encoded protein is CASSDHGPYEQYF.

This clonotype was counted many times. This chain joins TRBV20-1 and TRBJ1-2, with TRBD1 as a possible D gene (6 bases). The V gene's germline CDR1 is DFQATT and CDR2 SNEGSKA (reference sequence). This CDR3 spans 15 amino acids. V dropped 6 bases and J dropped 3 bases, with 20 bases sitting between them. CDR3 DNA: TGCAGTGCCGAAAAGGGTGAAGGGGGAGACTATGGCTACACCTTC. Translating gives CSAEKGEGGDYGYTF.

This clonotype was observed at least ten times. This rearrangement joins TRBV7-9 to TRBJ2-5; D not resolved. In germline, CDR1 is SEHNR, CDR2 FQNEAQ (reference sequence). This CDR3 region has 13 residues. V was pared by 1 base and J by 5 bases, with 8 bases between. CDR3 amino acids: CASSLVVGETQYF. The CDR3 coding sequence is TGTGCCAGCAGCTTAGTTGTCGGGGAGACCCAGTACTTC.

Note on this clonotype: Being one base from a much bigger clone, this may be a read error. CDR3 residues: CSATSVGTEAFF. CDR3 bases: TGCAGTGCAACCTCAGTGGGCACTGAAGCTTTCTTT. The chain links TRBV20-1 to TRBJ1-1; D remains ambiguous. The V end lost 6 bases, the J end lost 4 bases, and 12 bases lay between the germline ends. Germline CDR1 reads DFQATT; CDR2 reads SNEGSKA (reference sequence). This CDR3 has 12 amino acids.

This clonotype showed up many times. J is TRBJ2-7 and V is TRBV7-2; D gene unclear. Between the trimmed V and J ends, which lost 0 bases and 3 bases, there was a span of 9 bases. The CDR3 covers 14 residues. Per the germline V gene, CDR1 is SGHTA and CDR2 is FQGNSA. The CDR3 bases are TGTGCCAGCAGCTTAGCTCGGGCGAACTACGAGCAGTACTTC. Translated, it gives CASSLARANYEQYF.

This clonotype was counted at least ten times. The J gene is TRBJ2-2, the V gene TRBV29-1; 11 nucleotides agree with TRBD2. V shed 6 bases and J 3 bases; nucleotides not matched to a gene: 9. The germline CDR1 and CDR2 sequences are SQVTM and ANQGSEA. The CDR3 is 16 residues long. The chain's CDR3 is CSVETSGASYTGELFF. The CDR3 bases are TGCAGCGTAGAGACTAGCGGGGCAAGTTACACCGGGGAGCTGTTTTTT.

This clonotype was detected ten times or more. This chain uses TRBV7-2 with TRBJ2-7; D uncertain. CDR1 SGHTA and CDR2 FQGNSA come from the germline V gene. V lost 5 bases to trimming and J lost 3 bases, with 5 bases between them. CDR3 length: 11 residues. The DNA for the CDR3 is TGTGCCAGCAGCGCCCTCTACGAGCAGTACTTC. This sequence encodes CASSALYEQYF. Based on the CDR3 plus reference TRBV7-2 and TRBJ2-7, the full variable domain is GAGVSQSPSNKVTEKGKDVELRCDPISGHTALYWYRQSLGQGLEFLIYFQGNSAPDKSGLPSDRFSAERTGGSVSTLTIQRTQQEDSAVYLCASSALYEQYFGPGTRLTVT.

This CDR3 reads CASSIEPPISNQPQHF. The CDR3 DNA is TGTGCCAGTAGTATAGAGCCACCTATTAGCAATCAGCCCCAGCATTTT. The chain has TRBV19 and TRBJ1-5, with D uncertain. Germline V gene data show CDR1 as LNHDA and CDR2 as SQIVND (reference sequence). Trimming took 0 bases from V and 0 from J, leaving 9 bases between them. The CDR3 is made up of 16 amino acids. Based on the CDR3 plus reference TRBV19 and TRBJ1-5, the full variable domain is DGGITQSPKYLFRKEGQNVTLSCEQNLNHDAMYWYRQDPGQGLRLIYYSQIVNDFQKGDIAEGYSVSREKKESFPLTVTSAQKNPTAFYLCASSIEPPISNQPQHFGDGTRLSIL.

The CDR3 sequence is CSARYGGGATDTQYF. CDR3 bases: TGCAGTGCTAGATACGGCGGGGGGGCGACAGATACGCAGTATTTT. The V gene is TRBV20-1, the J gene TRBJ2-3, with 9 bases identical to TRBD2. There are 15 residues in the CDR3. The ends lost 2 bases at V and 3 bases at J; junction bases unmatched: 6. Germline CDR1 DFQATT, CDR2 SNEGSKA (reference sequence).

There are a few counts of this clonotype. The rearrangement joins TRBV15 to TRBJ2-7; tentatively, D is TRBD1 or TRBD2 (5 bases each). V lost 5 bases, J lost 2 bases, and 19 bases lay in between. The V gene's germline CDR1 is LNHNV and CDR2 YYDKDF (reference sequence). The CDR3 covers 16 residues. CDR3 nucleotide sequence: TGTGCCACCAGCGGAGGTTTGGTTGGGGGAACCTACGAGCAGTACTTC. It encodes CATSGGLVGGTYEQYF.

Concerning this clonotype itself: A much larger clone sits a single nucleotide away, making a read error possible. V and J are TRBV14 and TRBJ1-1; TRBD1 matches at 8 bases. The CDR3 is 13 residues long. Germline CDR1 is SGHDN and CDR2 is FVKESK. The CDR3 reads CASSQQGATEDFF. CDR3 nucleotides: TGTGCCAGCAGCCAACAGGGGGCCACTGAAGATTTCTTT.

The rearrangement joins TRBV6-5 to TRBJ1-3; tentative D call: TRBD1 (6 bases). Germline CDR1 is MNHEY and CDR2 is SVGAGI. This CDR3 region has 14 residues. V was trimmed by 6 bases and J by 1 base, leaving 10 bases between them. CDR3 nucleotide sequence: TGTGCCAGCAGAAGGACAGCTTCTGGAAACACCATATATTTT. The encoded protein is CASRRTASGNTIYF.

Regarding this clonotype: The junction and the germline gene differ at one end; a read error may be behind it. The chain has TRBV12-3 or TRBV12-4 and TRBJ2-3, with 7 nucleotides matching TRBD2. The CDR3 has 14 residues. The CDR3, as DNA: TGTGCCAACAGTTTTGACGGGGGGTCAGATACGCAGTATTTT. Translated, it gives CANSFDGGSDTQYF.

This clonotype was seen only a few times. This sequence joins TRBV18 and TRBJ1-1; D is undetermined. Germline V gene sequence: CDR1 KGHSH, CDR2 LQKENI. V gave up 3 bases and J gave up 1 base, with 12 bases separating them. The CDR3 is 15 amino acids. CDR3 loop: CASSPPPTGNTEAFF. CDR3 nucleotides: TGTGCCAGCTCACCTCCTCCTACTGGGAACACTGAAGCTTTCTTT.

The chain joins TRBV12-3 or TRBV12-4 to TRBJ1-1; no definite D call. Trimming removed 5 bases at V and 1 base at J, with 14 bases between. The CDR3 has 15 amino acids. The CDR3 protein is CASSPSSGRNTEAFF. CDR3 nucleotides: TGTGCCAGCAGTCCCTCTTCCGGGAGGAACACTGAAGCTTTCTTT.

In its sample, this clonotype was seen many times. The chain employs TRBV11-2 and TRBJ1-6, with D uncertain. Germline values: CDR1 SGHAT, CDR2 FQNNGV. This CDR3 contains 13 residues. The germline V and J ends were trimmed by 5 bases and 6 bases, with 8 bases remaining between them. CDR3 bases: TGTGCCAGCAGCCCGGACCCTAATTCACCCCTCCACTTT. Translation gives CASSPDPNSPLHF.